This T cell receptor (beta chain) originates from a study of blood T cell repertoires in COVID-19. TCRdb keeps only in-frame clones here, not all; method: immunoSEQ multiplex PCR. Of about 140,000 clones listed, around 82% were seen once; the top ten hold 3.5% to 4.5%. Germline V lookup: CDR1 SGHNT, CDR2 YENEEA. The CDR3 consists of 16 residues. Trimming removed 3 bases from V and 0 bases from J; junction bases left unmatched: 0. The sample consisted of peripheral blood. The rearrangement links TRBV11-3 to TRBJ2-1; 12 nucleotides align to TRBD2. The sequence derives from a woman between 55 and 75 years old with acute or convalescent COVID-19. The chain's CDR3 is CASSLTSGSSYNEQFF. CDR3 bases: TGTGCCAGCAGCTTGACTAGCGGGAGCTCCTACAATGAGCAGTTCTTC.